This TCR beta chain was identified during a study of cytomegalovirus exposure and HLA in healthy donors. The germline V gene has CDR1 SSHAT and CDR2 FNYEAQ (reference sequence). V was pared by 4 bases and J by 2 bases, with 14 bases between. This CDR3 is 15 amino acids long. Amplification used 60 Vbeta primers and 13 Jbeta primers. Data came from immunoSEQ multiplex PCR; TCRdb stores just in-frame clones and leaves some out. The sample holds about 120,000 clones, about 76% seen once. Comments on this clone: Its matching antigen is unknown.

Study-level points and caveats: Presence/absence analyses assumed roughly uniform sequencing depth across donors.

The clonotype was recovered from a woman in her thirties or forties in good health and CMV-seropositive. The sample was PBMCs. The chain employs TRBV7-7 and TRBJ2-5; perhaps TRBD2 as D (6 bases). In DNA, the CDR3 is TGTGCCAGCAGCTCGGGACTTGTCTGGCAAGAGACCCAGTACTTC. It yields the protein CASSSGLVWQETQYF.